Sequencing of this T cell receptor beta chain was carried out in a study of T cells in localized non-small cell lung cancer (dated by TCRdb to 2018 to 2021). About the full investigation: The study analyzed T cell repertoires of hundreds of early-stage NSCLC patients, comparing tumors and uninvolved tumor-adjacent lungs. All 240 or so NSCLC patients in the cohort were treatment-naive and had localized lung tumors that were resected. NSCLC patients had a mean age of approximately 70 years, and fewer than 150 were male and around 110 female. Beyond this particular receptor, the publication reports: The highest T cell clonality was observed in uninvolved tumor-adjacent lung, where clonality exceeded that of tumor, suggesting that antigenic responses were more focused in uninvolved tumor-adjacent lung. Higher blood T cell density associated with longer overall survival, while higher adjacent-lung clonality associated with shorter survival. Because of the exploratory design, TCR variables were selected using unadjusted p-values without false-discovery rate correction. Because multi-region tumor sequencing was not done, intratumor heterogeneity could not be ruled out. Of the top 100 tumor clones, a median of approximately 60 were detected in paired uninvolved adjacent lung; about 26 were also among that lung's top 100.

The immunoSEQ Assay was used to sequence TCR beta CDR3 regions from DNA. Regarding the original processing steps: T cell density was computed as TCR beta template counts normalized to usable DNA estimated by amplifying housekeeping genes. Richness was estimated with the preseqR package, extrapolating to 400,000 templates for PBMC samples and 120,000 templates for tissue samples. Clonality was defined as one minus Pielou's evenness. Tissue-enriched TCRs were identified by differential abundance testing using productive amino-acid clonotypes, minimum total count 5 and alpha 0.1. The Jaccard Index and the Morisita Overlap Index were used to measure how much the repertoires overlapped between compartments. GLIPH clustered TCR beta CDR3s with public tetramer-defined viral CDR3s; viral motifs required at least three viral sequences plus V-gene enrichment. In its TCRdb copy, this immuneACCESS table keeps in-frame sequences only and misses some clones. Where compared with another copy, unresolved V genes explain less than half of these, and the others have no known cause. The DNA was the basis for D and trimming; V, J and clone size are from that table. Here the sample has approximately 3,300 clones; roughly a quarter occur a single time. The ten biggest clones cover approximately 23% of the sample.

A word on this clone: What this receptor recognizes is not known. Base qualities are not recorded, but no much larger clone differs from it by a single base.

At diagnosis, tumor, uninvolved tumor-adjacent lung and peripheral blood were collected and then preserved as a mix of FFPE and fresh-frozen material. CDR1 SGHNT and CDR2 YENEEA are derived from the germline V gene. Ends trimmed: V by 5 bases, J by 2 bases; bases unmatched to a gene: 8. The CDR3 runs 16 residues from the cysteine to the phenylalanine. The CDR3 DNA has 48 bases and is translated from base 1. The sequence links TRBV11-3 to TRBJ2-1; TRBD1 agrees with 8 junctional bases. This receptor was identified in a woman aged 35 to 70 with stage I lung adenocarcinoma. The sample in question was lung tumor tissue, obtained before any cancer treatment. The CDR3 reads CASSTTQGAPYNEQFF. The DNA is as follows: TGTGCCAGCAGCACCACTCAGGGGGCACCCTACAATGAGCAGTTCTTC.